In its sample, the clone carrying this T cell receptor beta chain was seen once. Its antigen is still unknown. The time point denotes: week 11, during vaccination. The study gave 300 ug of mutant IDH1 20-mer peptide per vaccine dose, with topical imiquimod. V was cut by 5 bases and J by 6 bases, with 11 bases left in between. The length of the CDR3 is 12 residues. CDR1 is MNHEY, CDR2 SVGAGI, per germline. This record comes from a study of a mutant IDH1 vaccine in newly diagnosed glioma. TCRdb's table, derived via immunoSEQ multiplex PCR, lists solely in-frame clones and lacks some. The data hold 110,000 or so clones, with roughly 90% observed a single time.

The sequence was collected from a woman in her forties or fifties with glioma. Here the sequenced sample was PBMCs, taken from a glioma patient whose treatment included an IDH1 peptide vaccine. The chain carries TRBV6-5 and TRBJ2-7; D remains unclear. The CDR3 DNA reads as TGTGCCAGCAGTGAATTAAGGGTCGAGCAGTACTTC. Residues: CASSELRVEQYF.